This T cell receptor (beta chain) was obtained from a study of metastatic and nonmetastatic thyroid tumors. Patients were all untreated before their thyroid surgery. The CDR3 consists of 18 residues. Germline trimming cut 2 bases from V and 2 bases from J; bases unmatched to any gene: 10. Germline CDR1 and CDR2: MNHEY and SMNVEV (reference sequence). From the PCR reads, TCRdb re-called clones with MiXCR. Of over 8,500 clones in the sample, about 25% were seen once. Source material: tumor tissue. The origin of this receptor is a female donor with papillary thyroid cancer or a benign thyroid nodule (not recorded which). Some clones in this sample may be carry-over from other donors' samples. The rearrangement uses TRBV27 and TRBJ2-2; 8 positions match TRBD1. The chain's CDR3 is CASSLMKGQAFNTGELFF. The CDR3 nucleotides read TGTGCCAGCAGTTTAATGAAGGGACAGGCGTTTAACACCGGGGAGCTGTTTTTT.